This T cell receptor beta chain was captured in a study of regulatory T cells in long-lasting Graves disease. This clonotype turned up a few times. J was trimmed by 6 bases and V by 5 bases; bases with no gene match: 9. The CDR3 consists of 15 residues. From germline, CDR1 is SGHRS and CDR2 YFSETQ. Arm-PCR of CDR3 regions and iRepertoire HTBI primers were used to build TCR beta libraries. TCRdb called the multiplex PCR reads again in MiXCR, with one record for every CDR3 protein. The table lists about 620,000 distinct CDR3 sequences, less than 20% of them singletons. The time point is: newly diagnosed GD, antithyroid drugs for less than 3 months. The TCR library was made from RNA extracted from PBMCs. An endocrinology department in Xi'an, China, recruited the patients. The sample also formed part of further work on T cells in Graves' hyperthyroidism and ophthalmopathy. According to that study: Most thyroid clonotypes expanded above 0.001 appeared in blood too.

The rearrangement links TRBV5-1 to TRBJ2-1, with 9 bases aligning to TRBD2. The sequence derives from a woman aged 30 to 39 with Graves disease. The sequences come from peripheral blood mononuclear cells (PBMCs), collected at new diagnosis, from a patient treated with antithyroid drugs. DNA for the CDR3: TGCGCCAGCAGTCCTCTTAGCGGGAGACCCAATGAGCAGTTCTTC. This gives the protein CASSPLSGRPNEQFF.